This T cell receptor beta chain was identified in a study of Ad26.COV2.S vaccination and SARS-CoV-2 variants. The assay was immunoSEQ multiplex PCR, and TCRdb's table has in-frame clones only and misses some. Found here are hundreds of thousands of clones, roughly 80% of them singletons; the top ten hold just under 7.5%. Treatment described: roughly 19 received Ad26.COV2.S at low or high dose, single or two shots; about 5 received placebo; per-sample allocation not given. Samples came from day 63 after the first vaccine or placebo injection. This vaccine is an Ad26 vector that expresses the Wuhan-strain SARS-CoV-2 spike. The V segment lost 0 bases and the J segment 5 bases; nucleotides outside the gene matches: 16. The CDR3 has 18 amino acids. The germline CDR1 and CDR2 sequences are MNHEY and SMNVEV (reference sequence).

The chain employs TRBV27 and TRBJ2-7, with 7 nucleotides matching TRBD1. The sequences come from peripheral blood, collected in a trial of Ad26.COV2.S vaccine versus placebo. The receptor was derived from a person aged 18-60 years who received the Ad26.COV2.S COVID-19 vaccine or a placebo. The CDR3 here is CASSLSEDSGQPSHEQYF. CDR3 in DNA: TGTGCCAGCAGTTTATCCGAGGACTCGGGACAGCCATCCCACGAGCAGTACTTC.